The TCR beta chain under discussion was sequenced for a study of cytomegalovirus exposure and HLA in healthy donors. Study-wide context: The platform used for the 120 or so validation repertoires matched that of the approximately 670 first-cohort repertoires, a later analysis reported.

Overall study results and limits: The study put 150 to 200 TCR beta chains on its list as cytomegalovirus-associated. According to a subsequent analysis, TCR clusters from the first cohort were inclined to appear together in the roughly 120 validation repertoires.

Repertoires were generated with immunoSEQ multiplex PCR, while TCRdb's copy carries only in-frame clones and drops some. The sample shows approximately 220,000 clones, 80% to 85% of them seen only once. CDR3 length: 12 amino acids. CDR1 is KGHSH, CDR2 LQKENI, per germline. Trimming removed 3 bases from V and 2 bases from J, with 5 bases in between. The validation cohort, a group of under 150 subjects, included the donors and was separate from the roughly 620-subject first cohort. Comments on this clone: Its specificity is not known.

This rearrangement joins TRBV18 to TRBJ2-7; D is unclear. The source is a woman in her twenties or thirties in good health and CMV-seropositive. Sequenced material: PBMCs. The CDR3 DNA follows: TGTGCCAGCTCACCCCCTACCTACGAGCAGTACTTC. Translation gives CASSPPTYEQYF.